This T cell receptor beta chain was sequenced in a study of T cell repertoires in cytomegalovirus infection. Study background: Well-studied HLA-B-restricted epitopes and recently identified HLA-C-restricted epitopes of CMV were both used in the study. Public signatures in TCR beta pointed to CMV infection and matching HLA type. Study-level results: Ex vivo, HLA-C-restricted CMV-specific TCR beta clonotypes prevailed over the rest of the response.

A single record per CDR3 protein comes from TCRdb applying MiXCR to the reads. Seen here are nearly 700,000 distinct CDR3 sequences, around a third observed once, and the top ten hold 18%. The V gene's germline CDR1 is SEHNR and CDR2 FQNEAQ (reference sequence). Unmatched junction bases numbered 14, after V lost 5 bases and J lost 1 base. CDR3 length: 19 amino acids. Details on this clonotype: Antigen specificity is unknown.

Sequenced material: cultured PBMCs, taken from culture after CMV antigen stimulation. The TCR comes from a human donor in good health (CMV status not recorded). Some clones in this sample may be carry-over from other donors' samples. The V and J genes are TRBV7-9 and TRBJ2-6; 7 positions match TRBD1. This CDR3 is CASSLLRGTAVSGANVLTF. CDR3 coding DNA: TGTGCCAGCAGCCTACTTAGAGGGACAGCAGTATCTGGGGCCAACGTCCTGACTTTC.